The 10 T cell receptor beta chains reported below all come from one sample, sequenced in a study of blood T cell repertoires in COVID-19. Here immunoSEQ multiplex PCR was the method, and the copy in TCRdb shows in-frame clones only, minus some. The table shows around 180,000 clones, with 80% occurring only once. Sequencing was done on a sample of peripheral blood. These receptors all stem from a man in his 70s with active or convalescent COVID-19.

The chain recombines TRBV27 with TRBJ1-6; D not certain. V was pared by 4 bases and J by 1 base, with 11 bases between. The germline V gene encodes CDR1 MNHEY and CDR2 SMNVEV (reference sequence). The length of the CDR3 is 16 residues. CDR3 DNA: TGTGCCAGCAGTTACGACCCGGGATCCTATAATTCACCCCTCCACTTT. Translating it yields CASSYDPGSYNSPLHF.

Notes on this clone: The same CDR3 is also encoded by other DNA sequences in this sample. The chain is built from TRBV5-1 and TRBJ2-5, with D uncertain. The CDR3 has 13 residues. Trimming removed 0 bases from V and 3 bases from J, with 6 bases in between. Germline V gene sequence: CDR1 SGHRS, CDR2 YFSETQ. The CDR3: CASSLAPEETQYF. CDR3 coding DNA: TGCGCCAGCAGCTTGGCTCCAGAAGAGACCCAGTACTTC. Drawing the rest from reference TRBV5-1 and TRBJ2-5, the complete variable domain is KAGVTQTPRYLIKTRGQQVTLSCSPISGHRSVSWYQQTPGQGLQFLFEYFSETQRNKGNFPGRFSGRQFSNSRSEMNVSTLELGDSALYLCASSLAPEETQYFGPGTRLLVL.

This clone was observed a handful of times. The chain recombines TRBV3-1 (or the pseudogene TRBV3-2) with TRBJ1-5; D is unclear. CDR1 and CDR2 (germline): LGHDT, YNNKEL (reference sequence). V lost 2 bases, J lost 4 bases, and 9 bases lay in between. CDR3 size: 14 residues. For the CDR3, the DNA is TGTGCCAGCAGCCAAATTGGAGGTAATCAGCCCCAGCATTTT. Its protein product is CASSQIGGNQPQHF.

V is TRBV10-1 and J is TRBJ2-3; a possible D gene is TRBD1 (5 bases). The CDR3 consists of 15 residues. Trimming stripped 6 bases from V and 1 base from J, with 14 bases between. Per the germline V gene, CDR1 is WNHNN and CDR2 is SYGVQD (reference sequence). CDR3: CASSRESLGTDTQYF. CDR3 sequence (DNA): TGCGCCAGCAGCAGGGAATCTCTAGGCACAGATACGCAGTATTTT.

In the case of this clone: Other DNA sequences of this sample code for an identical CDR3. The V gene is TRBV5-1, the J gene TRBJ1-1; D not resolved. Germline values: CDR1 SGHRS, CDR2 YFSETQ. This CDR3 contains 13 residues. V lost 1 base and J lost 5, with 9 bases in between. CDR3 protein: CASSLKLDTEAFF. DNA of the CDR3: TGCGCCAGCAGCTTGAAACTAGATACTGAAGCTTTCTTT.

The chain links TRBV4-2 to TRBJ2-3; 7 nucleotides agree with TRBD2. The CDR3 totals 15 residues. Per germline, CDR1 LGHNA and CDR2 YNFKEQ. V lost 1 base and J lost 4; bases outside the gene matches: 5. The CDR3 sequence: CASSQGLAVSDTQYF. CDR3 in DNA: TGTGCCAGCAGCCAAGGACTAGCAGTTTCAGATACGCAGTATTTT.

The CDR3 here is CASSRGSTGELFF. In DNA form, the CDR3 reads TGTGCCAGCAGCCGGGGGTCCACCGGGGAGCTGTTTTTT. The chain is built from TRBV5-4 and TRBJ2-2, with D possibly TRBD2 on 6 matching bases. Germline-derived CDR1 and CDR2 are SGHNT and YYREEE (reference sequence). V was clipped by 4 bases and J by 4 bases, with 8 bases between them. The CDR3 has 13 residues.

In nucleotides, the CDR3 is TGTGCCAGCAGCTTAAGGGACAACCTCCCCACAGATACGCAGTATTTT. This encodes CASSLRDNLPTDTQYF. The rearrangement uses TRBV7-8 and TRBJ2-3, with a tentative D call TRBD1 (6 bases). The V gene's germline CDR1 is SGHVS and CDR2 FQNEAQ. The CDR3 is made up of 16 amino acids. Trimming shortened V by 2 bases and J by 2 bases, and 14 bases separated the two germline ends.

The genes are TRBV7-9 and TRBJ2-3; 9 positions agree with TRBD1. This CDR3 spans 15 amino acids. V lost 4 bases and J lost 2; bases outside the gene matches: 4. Per germline, CDR1 SEHNR and CDR2 FQNEAQ (reference sequence). The CDR3: CASSSQGAFTDTQYF. CDR3 DNA sequence: TGTGCCAGCAGCTCACAGGGGGCCTTCACAGATACGCAGTATTTT.

The gene calls are TRBV12-5 and TRBJ2-2; 10 positions agree with TRBD2. After removal of 8 bases from V and 4 bases from J, the junction contained 4 bases not matched to a gene. This CDR3 spans 14 amino acids. In germline, CDR1 is LGHNT, CDR2 FRNRAP. CDR3 region: CASSLAGATGELFF. CDR3 DNA sequence: TGTGCTAGTTCCCTAGCGGGAGCCACCGGGGAGCTGTTTTTT. The full variable domain, in which reference TRBV12-5 and TRBJ2-2 provide the parts outside the CDR3, is DARVTQTPRHKVTEMGQEVTMRCQPILGHNTVFWYRQTMMQGLELLAYFRNRAPLDDSGMPKDRFSAEMPDATLATLKIQPSEPRDSAVYFCASSLAGATGELFFGEGSRLTVL.